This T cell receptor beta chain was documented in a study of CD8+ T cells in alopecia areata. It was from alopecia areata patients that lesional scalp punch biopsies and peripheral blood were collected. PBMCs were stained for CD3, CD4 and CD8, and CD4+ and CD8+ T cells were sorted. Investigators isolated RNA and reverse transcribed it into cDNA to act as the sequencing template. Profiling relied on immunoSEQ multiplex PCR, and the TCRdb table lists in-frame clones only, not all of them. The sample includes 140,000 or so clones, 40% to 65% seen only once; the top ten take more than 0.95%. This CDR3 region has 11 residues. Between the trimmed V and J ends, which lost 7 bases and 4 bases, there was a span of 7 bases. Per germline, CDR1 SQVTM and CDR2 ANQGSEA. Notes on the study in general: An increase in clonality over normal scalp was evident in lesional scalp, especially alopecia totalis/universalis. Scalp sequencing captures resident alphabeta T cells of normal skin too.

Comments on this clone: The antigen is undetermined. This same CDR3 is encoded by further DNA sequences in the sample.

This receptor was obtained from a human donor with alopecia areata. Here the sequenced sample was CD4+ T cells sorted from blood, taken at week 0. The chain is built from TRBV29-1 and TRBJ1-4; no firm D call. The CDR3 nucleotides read TGCAGCGCGAGCATTAATGAAAAACTGTTTTTT. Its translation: CSASINEKLFF.